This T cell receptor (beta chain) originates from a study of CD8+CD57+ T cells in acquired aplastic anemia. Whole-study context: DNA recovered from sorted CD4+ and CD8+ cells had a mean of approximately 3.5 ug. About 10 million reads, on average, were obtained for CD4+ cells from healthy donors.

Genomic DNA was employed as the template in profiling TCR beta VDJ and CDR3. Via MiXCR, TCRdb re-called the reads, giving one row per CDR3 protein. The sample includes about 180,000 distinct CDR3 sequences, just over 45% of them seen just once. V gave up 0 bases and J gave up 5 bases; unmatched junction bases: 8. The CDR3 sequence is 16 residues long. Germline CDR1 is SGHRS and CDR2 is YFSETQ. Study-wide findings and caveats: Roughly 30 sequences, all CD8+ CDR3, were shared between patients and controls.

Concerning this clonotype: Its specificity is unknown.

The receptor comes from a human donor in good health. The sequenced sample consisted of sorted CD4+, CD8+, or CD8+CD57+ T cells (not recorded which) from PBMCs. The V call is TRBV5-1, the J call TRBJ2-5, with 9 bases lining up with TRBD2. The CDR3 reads CASSLVPAGGSETQYF. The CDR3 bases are TGCGCCAGCAGCTTGGTACCAGCGGGAGGTTCGGAGACCCAGTACTTC.